These T cell receptor beta chains were read from a single sample in a study of vaccination and CD4 T cells after COVID-19. The antigens these receptors bind are not known. TCRdb re-called the PCR reads through MiXCR, storing one row per CDR3 protein. The data contain under 15,000 distinct CDR3 sequences, roughly three fifths of them seen just once; the ten biggest clones take up about 12%. Sequencing was carried out using CD4+ T cells from blood, cultured in vitro. The receptor source for this set is a human donor who had recovered from COVID-19. Each CDR3 is given with its conserved first and last residue. The order of the fields is clone size, D gene, J gene, V gene, CDR3 protein, CDR3 DNA. D genes are given only for firm matches. Clone size appears in some rows only: once, few, many, or a class for an expanded clone.

- TRBD2 TRBJ2-7 TRBV2 CASSKGGSGRAYEQYF TGTGCCAGCAGTAAAGGTGGGAGCGGGAGGGCCTACGAGCAGTACTTC
few TRBD1 TRBJ1-2 TRBV20-1 CSAKGQGGYGYTF TGCAGTGCTAAGGGCCAGGGGGGCTATGGCTACACCTTC
- - TRBJ2-1 TRBV15 CATSRDIGSYNEQFF TGTGCCACCAGCAGAGATATAGGCTCCTACAATGAGCAGTTCTTC
once - TRBJ2-2 TRBV2 CASREPGASGANTGELFF TGTGCCAGCAGAGAACCGGGGGCTAGCGGAGCGAACACCGGGGAGCTGTTTTTT
- TRBD2 TRBJ2-1 TRBV12-3/TRBV12-4 CASSGTSRQEQFF TGTGCCAGCAGTGGGACTAGCCGTCAGGAGCAGTTCTTC
- - TRBJ2-3 TRBV29-1 CSVEDAAHSTDTQYF TGCAGCGTTGAAGATGCGGCCCACTCGACGGATACGCAGTATTTT
- TRBD1 TRBJ2-3 TRBV7-2 CASSGQGSGTDTQYF TGTGCCAGCAGCGGACAGGGGAGTGGCACAGATACGCAGTATTTT
large - TRBJ1-5 TRBV12-3/TRBV12-4 CASSQSLILPQHF TGTGCCAGCAGTCAGAGCCTAATCCTTCCCCAGCATTTT
- TRBD1 TRBJ2-7 TRBV24-1 CATSGPGQGGTYEQYF TGTGCCACCAGTGGGCCCGGACAGGGGGGAACCTACGAGCAGTACTTC
- TRBD1 TRBJ1-5 TRBV20-1 CSAGLGQGKRGGFSNQPQHF TGCAGTGCTGGGTTGGGACAGGGAAAGAGAGGTGGGTTTAGCAATCAGCCCCAGCATTTT
- - TRBJ2-3 TRBV5-4 CASSPQGGFTDTQYF TGTGCCAGCAGCCCACAGGGGGGGTTTACAGATACGCAGTATTTT
- TRBD2 TRBJ2-7 TRBV12-3/TRBV12-4 CASSPSGVYEQYF TGTGCCAGCAGTCCTAGCGGCGTCTACGAGCAGTACTTC
- - TRBJ1-2 TRBV6-2/TRBV6-3 CASRLLGSNYGYTF TGTGCCAGCAGGCTCTTAGGTTCTAACTATGGCTACACCTTC
few TRBD1 TRBJ1-5 TRBV6-1 CASRRQGQPQHF TGTGCCAGCAGGCGACAGGGACAGCCCCAGCATTTT
- - TRBJ1-5 TRBV4-1 CASSRTYSNQPQHF TGCGCCAGCAGCCGAACCTATAGCAATCAGCCCCAGCATTTT
- - TRBJ1-6 TRBV20-1 CSARPRGTNSPLHF TGCAGTGCTAGACCCCGGGGGACCAATTCACCCCTCCACTTT
- TRBD1 TRBJ1-1 TRBV7-2 CASSGTGRAEAFF TGTGCCAGCAGCGGGACAGGGCGGGCTGAAGCTTTCTTT
few - TRBJ2-7 TRBV18 CASSPPSAREQYF TGTGCCAGCTCACCCCCGTCAGCTCGCGAGCAGTACTTC
- - TRBJ2-1 TRBV7-2 CASSLARNAYNEQFF TGTGCCAGCAGCTTAGCGCGAAACGCGTACAATGAGCAGTTCTTC
- TRBD2 TRBJ2-3 TRBV20-1 CSARPASGEDTQYF TGCAGTGCTAGACCGGCTAGCGGGGAGGATACGCAGTATTTT
- - TRBJ1-3 TRBV6-1 CASKTGNPGNTMYF TGTGCCAGTAAAACAGGCAACCCTGGAAACACCATGTATTTT
few - TRBJ1-5 TRBV20-1 CSVRGANQPQHF TGCAGTGTTCGGGGGGCCAATCAGCCCCAGCATTTT
- - TRBJ1-5 TRBV20-1 CSAREFHQPQHF TGCAGTGCTAGAGAATTTCATCAGCCCCAGCATTTT
- TRBD2 TRBJ2-1 TRBV7-3 CASSEKGSGRAREQFF TGTGCCAGCAGCGAAAAGGGTAGCGGGAGGGCGAGAGAGCAGTTCTTC
- - TRBJ2-4 TRBV6-2/TRBV6-3 CASSYRRASGNIQYF TGTGCCAGCAGTTACAGGAGGGCGAGTGGGAACATTCAGTACTTC
once TRBD1 TRBJ1-5 TRBV6-5 CASSYSGTGTQPQHF TGTGCCAGCAGTTACTCGGGGACAGGCACTCAGCCCCAGCATTTT
- TRBD2 TRBJ2-2 TRBV25-1 CASSVSGGGTGELFF TGTGCCAGCAGTGTGTCGGGGGGGGGAACCGGGGAGCTGTTTTTT
- - TRBJ1-5 TRBV28 CASSSPPNQPQHF TGTGCCAGCAGTTCCCCGCCAAATCAGCCCCAGCATTTT
few - TRBJ2-2 TRBV15 CATSRKGSGWELFF TGTGCCACCAGCAGAAAAGGGAGTGGGTGGGAGCTGTTTTTT
- TRBD1 TRBJ2-3 TRBV7-6 CASSLLQGAADTQYF TGTGCCAGCAGCTTACTACAGGGGGCCGCGGATACGCAGTATTTT
- - TRBJ1-1 TRBV20-1 CSARLAGSVTEAFF TGCAGTGCTAGATTAGCAGGGAGCGTCACTGAAGCTTTCTTT
- - TRBJ2-5 TRBV28 CASSLMSGEQETQYF TGTGCCAGCAGTTTAATGTCTGGGGAACAAGAGACCCAGTACTTC
- - TRBJ1-1 TRBV20-1 CSASSPLTANTEAFF TGCAGTGCTAGTTCCCCCCTTACAGCCAACACTGAAGCTTTCTTT
- - TRBJ1-5 TRBV12-3/TRBV12-4 CASSYRDQPQHF TGTGCCAGCAGTTACAGGGACCAGCCCCAGCATTTT
once TRBD2 TRBJ2-5 TRBV11-2 CASNTLAGETQYF TGTGCCAGCAACACCCTAGCGGGAGAGACCCAGTACTTC
- - TRBJ2-1 TRBV24-1 CATSDDPAGRNNEQFF TGTGCCACCAGTGATGACCCCGCCGGGAGAAACAATGAGCAGTTCTTC
- - TRBJ2-4 TRBV7-2 CASSLGGSAKNIQYF TGTGCCAGCAGCTTAGGCGGGTCAGCCAAAAACATTCAGTACTTC
- - TRBJ1-1 TRBV5-1 CASSSDEDTEAFF TGCGCCAGCAGCTCGGATGAGGACACTGAAGCTTTCTTT
- - TRBJ1-1 TRBV7-2 CASSLGGLNTEAFF TGTGCCAGCAGCTTGGGGGGGCTGAACACTGAAGCTTTCTTT
few - TRBJ2-6 TRBV7-6 CASSLSTAESGANVLTF TGTGCCAGCAGCTTATCTACGGCGGAATCTGGGGCCAACGTCCTGACTTTC